This T cell receptor beta chain was profiled in a study of T-cell memory formation after mild COVID-19. Overall study context: The two donors had largely donor-specific TCR clusters.

About this clonotype: The target antigen is unknown.

MiXCR, applied by TCRdb to the 5' RACE reads, yields one record per CDR3 protein. The sample has about 350,000 distinct CDR3 sequences, approximately 14% seen once; the top ten hold approximately 22%. In germline, CDR1 is SQVTM, CDR2 ANQGSEA. V was pared by 6 bases and J by 1 base, with 10 bases between. The length of the CDR3 is 13 residues. Study outcomes and limitations: Day 15 to 85 contractors were CD4/CD8 balanced; later expanders leaned CD4+. A subset of responding clones appeared in pre-infection memory, suggesting cross-reactive memory joined. Second-wave clones that peaked on day 37 lacked confirmed SARS-CoV-2 specificity.

This sequence was found in a man aged 18 to 29 who had mild COVID-19 (a few samples of this study predate the infection). Cell type and time point are not known. Sequenced sample: PBMCs or a T cell subset sorted from them (not recorded which). The chain couples TRBV29-1 to TRBJ2-1; weak D call: TRBD2 (5 bases). The CDR3 reads CSVPRGSYNEQFF. The CDR3 nucleotides read TGCAGCGTACCAAGAGGGTCCTACAATGAGCAGTTCTTC.